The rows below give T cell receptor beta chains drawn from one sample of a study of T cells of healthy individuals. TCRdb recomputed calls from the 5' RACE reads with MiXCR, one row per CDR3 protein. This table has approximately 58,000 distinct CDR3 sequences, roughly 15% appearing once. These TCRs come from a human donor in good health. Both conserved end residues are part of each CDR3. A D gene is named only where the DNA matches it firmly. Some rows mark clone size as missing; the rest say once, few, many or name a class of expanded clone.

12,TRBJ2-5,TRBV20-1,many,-,TGCAGTGCCGAGACTAGTACGGAGACCCAGTACTTC,CSAETSTETQYF
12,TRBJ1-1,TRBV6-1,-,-,TGTGCCGGCAGTGGCATGAACACTGAAGCTTTCTTT,CAGSGMNTEAFF
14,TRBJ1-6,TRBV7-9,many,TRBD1,TGTGCCAGCAGCTTGACAGGGGGAAGCTCACCCCTCCACTTT,CASSLTGGSSPLHF
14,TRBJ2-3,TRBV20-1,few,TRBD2,TGCAGTGCTAGACCGGGAGGGTACACAGATACGCAGTATTTT,CSARPGGYTDTQYF
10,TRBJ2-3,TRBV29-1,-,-,TGCAGCGCTCATCCAGATACGCAGTATTTT,CSAHPDTQYF
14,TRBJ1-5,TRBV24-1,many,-,TGTGCCACCAGTGGAGCAGGGGCTGGCCAGCCCCAGCATTTT,CATSGAGAGQPQHF
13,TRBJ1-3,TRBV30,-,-,TGTGCCTGGCGGGCCCCCTCTGGAAACACCATATATTTT,CAWRAPSGNTIYF
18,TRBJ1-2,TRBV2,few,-,TGTGCCAGCAGTGAAGGGTCGGCAGGGGCGGGCCCTTACTATGGCTACACCTTC,CASSEGSAGAGPYYGYTF
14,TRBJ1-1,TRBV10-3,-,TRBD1,TGTGCCATCAGCACCGGGACAGGGGCCACTGAAGCTTTCTTT,CAISTGTGATEAFF
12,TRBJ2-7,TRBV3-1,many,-,TGTGCCAGCAGCCAACTGTCCTACGAGCAGTACTTC,CASSQLSYEQYF
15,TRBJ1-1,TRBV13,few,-,TGTGCCAGCAGCTTAGAAGCGGAAGCAAACACTGAAGCTTTCTTT,CASSLEAEANTEAFF
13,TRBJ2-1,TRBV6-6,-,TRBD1,TGTGCCAGCAGTCCCAGGGGGCCCAATGAGCAGTTCTTC,CASSPRGPNEQFF
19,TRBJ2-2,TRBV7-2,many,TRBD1,TGTGCCAGCAGCTTAGCGCTCGGAGCGGACAGGTCGAACACCGGGGAGCTGTTTTTT,CASSLALGADRSNTGELFF
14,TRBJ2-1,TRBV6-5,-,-,TGTGCCACTATAGGGGGGCGCGGGGTCCATGAGCAGTTCTTC,CATIGGRGVHEQFF
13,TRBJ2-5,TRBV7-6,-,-,TGTGCCAGCAGCTTAGCACTTCCAGAGACCCAGTACTTC,CASSLALPETQYF
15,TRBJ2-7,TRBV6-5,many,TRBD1,TGTGCCAGCAGCCAGGACAGGGGAGGCACCTACGAGCAGTACTTC,CASSQDRGGTYEQYF
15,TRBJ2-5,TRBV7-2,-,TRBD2,TGTGCCAGCAGCTTAGATGGGGCTAGCGGGGGGGCAATGTACTTC,CASSLDGASGGAMYF
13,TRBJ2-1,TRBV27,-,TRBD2,TGTGCCAGCAGTTTACCGGGACTAGCGGGGGAGTTCTTC,CASSLPGLAGEFF
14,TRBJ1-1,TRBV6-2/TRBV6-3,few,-,TGTGCCAGCAGTCGCTACGTAGTGAACACTGAAGCTTTCTTT,CASSRYVVNTEAFF
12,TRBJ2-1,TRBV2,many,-,TGTGCCAGCAGTGTATCTGACAATGAGCAGTTCTTC,CASSVSDNEQFF
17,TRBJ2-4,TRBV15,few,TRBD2,TGTGCCACCAGCAGAGATCTGGGGGGGGGGTCCAAAAACATTCAGTACTTC,CATSRDLGGGSKNIQYF
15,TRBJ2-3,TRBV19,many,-,TGTGCCAGTAGTCTACGACTCCTCAGCACAGATACGCAGTATTTT,CASSLRLLSTDTQYF
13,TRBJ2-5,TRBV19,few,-,TGTGCCAGTAGGTCCAGCGACCAAGAGACCCAGTACTTC,CASRSSDQETQYF
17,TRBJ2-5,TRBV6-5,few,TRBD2,TGTGCCAGCAGACTTCGGACTAGCGGGATCCGGGTAGGGACCCAGTACTTC,CASRLRTSGIRVGTQYF
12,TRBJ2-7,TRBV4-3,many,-,TGCGCCAGCAGCCAAGGTCGCCACGAGCAGTACTTC,CASSQGRHEQYF
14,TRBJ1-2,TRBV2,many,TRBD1,TGTGCCAGCAGCTTACAGGGGGCAGACTATGGCTACACCTTC,CASSLQGADYGYTF
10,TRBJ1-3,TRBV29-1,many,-,TGCAGCGCCCTGGAAGACACCATATATTTT,CSALEDTIYF
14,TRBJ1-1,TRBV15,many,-,TGTGCCACCAGCAGCCGAGAAATGAACACTGAAGCTTTCTTT,CATSSREMNTEAFF
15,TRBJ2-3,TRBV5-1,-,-,TGCGCCAGCAGCTTAGATGCGAGGGGCCCGGATACGCAGTATTTT,CASSLDARGPDTQYF
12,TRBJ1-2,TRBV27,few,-,TGTGCCAGCAGACAGGAAGACTATGGCTACACCTTC,CASRQEDYGYTF
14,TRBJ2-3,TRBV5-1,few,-,TGCGCCAGCAGCTTGGCGGGGTCCGGTGATACGCAGTATTTT,CASSLAGSGDTQYF
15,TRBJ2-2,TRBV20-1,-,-,TGCAGTGCTAGAGAATGGGGGCGCGACACCGGGGAGCTGTTTTTT,CSAREWGRDTGELFF
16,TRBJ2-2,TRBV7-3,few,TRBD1,TGTGCCAGCAGCCTCACAGGGGGTGCGAACACCGGGGAGCTGTTTTTT,CASSLTGGANTGELFF
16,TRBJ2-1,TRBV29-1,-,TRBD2,TGCAGCGTTGTACTAGCGGGAGCCTTCTCCTACAATGAGCAGTTCTTC,CSVVLAGAFSYNEQFF
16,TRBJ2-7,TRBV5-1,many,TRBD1,TGCGCCAGCAGCTATAAGACCGGGACAGGGAAGGACGAGCAGTACTTC,CASSYKTGTGKDEQYF
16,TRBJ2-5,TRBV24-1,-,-,TGTGCCACCAGTGAACTCTCAGGGATGGAGGAAGAGACCCAGTACTTC,CATSELSGMEEETQYF
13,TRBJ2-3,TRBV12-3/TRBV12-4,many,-,TGTGCCAGCAGTTTAGCGGTCCGGGGGACGCAGTATTTT,CASSLAVRGTQYF
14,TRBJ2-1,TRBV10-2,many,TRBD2,TGCGCCAGCAGGGGACTAGCGGGAACCTATGAGCAGTTCTTC,CASRGLAGTYEQFF
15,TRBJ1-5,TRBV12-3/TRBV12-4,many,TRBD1,TGTGCCAGCACGACTTATAGGGGGCGCTTTCAGCCCCAGCATTTT,CASTTYRGRFQPQHF
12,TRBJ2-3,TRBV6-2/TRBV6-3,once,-,TGTGCCAGCAGGATTAGATGGGATACGCAGTATTTT,CASRIRWDTQYF
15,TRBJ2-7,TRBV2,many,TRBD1,TGTGCCAGCAGTGTAGGCACAGGGACAGCGTACGAGCAGTACTTC,CASSVGTGTAYEQYF
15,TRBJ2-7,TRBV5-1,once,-,TGCGCCAGCAGCCGGGCGACAGGTTCGGTCTACGAGCAGTACTTC,CASSRATGSVYEQYF
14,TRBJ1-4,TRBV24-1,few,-,TGTGCCACCAGTGACACCAGAGGCGGGGAAAAACTGTTTTTT,CATSDTRGGEKLFF
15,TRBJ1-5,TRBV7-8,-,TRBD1,TGTGCCAGCAGCTTGGACAGGAACGGCAATCAGCCCCAGCATTTT,CASSLDRNGNQPQHF
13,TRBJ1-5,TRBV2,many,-,TGTGCCAGTTTACAGGATAGCAATCAGCCCCAGCATTTT,CASLQDSNQPQHF